This T cell receptor (beta chain) derives from a study of vaccination effects on CD4 cells after COVID-19. About this clone: Its antigen is not known.

Ahead of sequencing, the ViraFEST assay grew antigen-specific CD4+ T cells using viral peptide pools. A roughly 10-day culture period preceded the isolation of CD4+ T cells. Two-dose vaccination with either BNT162b2 or mRNA-1273 was given to the participants. This table comes from immunoSEQ multiplex PCR, and its TCRdb copy is limited to in-frame clones, with some not included. The repertoire includes about 66,000 clones, under 85% of them detected once, and approximately 0.9% sits in the top ten. Germline loops: CDR1 MNHEY, CDR2 SVGAGI. J gave up 6 bases and V 5 bases, and 7 bases lay outside the gene matches. The CDR3 covers 14 residues.

The chain couples TRBV6-5 to TRBJ1-3; 7 nucleotides agree with TRBD1. Specimen: CD4+ T cells from PBMCs cultured with HCoV-OC43 spike peptides, collected after COVID-19 vaccination. Sample subset: HCoV-OC43 spike overlapping peptide pool stimulation. This TCR was recovered from a human donor who received a COVID-19 vaccine. The CDR3 DNA follows: TGTGCCAGCAGTATCCACAGGGGTGAAAACACCATATATTTT. It encodes CASSIHRGENTIYF.